The 23 T cell receptor beta chains below come from one sample, sequenced in a study of glioma-infiltrating T cells after dendritic cell vaccination. This table comes from immunoSEQ multiplex PCR, and its TCRdb copy is limited to in-frame clones, with some not included. Found here are 49,000 or so clones, roughly 87% of them singletons; the top ten hold roughly 11%. This specimen consisted of blood, obtained before dendritic cell vaccination. The receptors were gathered from a human donor with glioblastoma.

The chain combines TRBV7-2 with TRBJ1-1; D possibly corresponds to TRBD1 (6 bases). CDR1 is SGHTA, CDR2 FQGNSA, per germline. V was clipped by 0 bases and J by 4 bases, with 12 bases between them. The CDR3 runs 15 residues. The CDR3 reads CASSLAQGRGTEAFF. The CDR3 coding sequence is TGTGCCAGCAGCTTAGCGCAGGGGAGAGGCACTGAAGCTTTCTTT. The whole variable domain, filled in from reference TRBV7-2 and TRBJ1-1, reads GAGVSQSPSNKVTEKGKDVELRCDPISGHTALYWYRQSLGQGLEFLIYFQGNSAPDKSGLPSDRFSAERTGGSVSTLTIQRTQQEDSAVYLCASSLAQGRGTEAFFGQGTRLTVV.

The chain uses TRBV5-8 and TRBJ2-1; TRBD1 matches at 8 bases. From germline, CDR1 is SGHTS and CDR2 YDEGEE. After removal of 1 base from V and 6 bases from J, the junction contained 6 bases not matched to a gene. This CDR3 has 15 amino acids. The CDR3 nucleotides read TGTGCCAGCAGCTTGAGGACAGGGATCGGCAATGAGCAGTTCTTC. Translation: CASSLRTGIGNEQFF.

V is TRBV7-2 and J is TRBJ2-7, with no clear D. Germline V gene data show CDR1 as SGHTA and CDR2 as FQGNSA. Deletions cut 2 bases from V and 0 bases from J, with 11 bases between. The CDR3 covers 15 residues. The CDR3 nucleotides read TGTGCCAGCAGCTTAAGGTCTAGGAGCTCCTACGAGCAGTACTTC. Translation: CASSLRSRSSYEQYF.

This clone was found a few times. This chain uses TRBV5-4 with TRBJ2-1; 8 bases match TRBD2. V was clipped by 2 bases and J by 4 bases; unmatched bases: 11. Per the germline V gene, CDR1 is SGHNT and CDR2 is YYREEE (reference sequence). The CDR3 length is 17 residues. The CDR3 spells CASSFPGRAVVYNEQFF. In DNA, the CDR3 is TGTGCCAGCAGCTTCCCCGGGAGGGCCGTCGTTTACAATGAGCAGTTCTTC.

The table lists this clone with a few counts. V usage is TRBV13 and J usage is TRBJ2-7, with 8 bases lining up with TRBD2. Trimming removed 5 bases from V and 5 bases from J; junction bases left unmatched: 17. Germline-derived CDR1 and CDR2 are PRHDT and FYEKMQ (reference sequence). This CDR3 is 17 amino acids long. The CDR3 sequence: CASSPREGRMSAHEQYF. The CDR3 coding sequence is TGTGCCAGCAGCCCCCGGGAGGGGAGGATGTCTGCCCACGAGCAGTACTTC.

V and J are TRBV7-2 and TRBJ1-1, with 8 bases that match TRBD1. The CDR3 has 14 amino acids. Per germline, CDR1 SGHTA and CDR2 FQGNSA. The V and J ends lost 6 bases and 2 bases, in that order; junction bases with no gene match: 5. CDR3 region: CASSRGQGNTEAFF. CDR3 nucleotide sequence: TGTGCCAGCAGTCGCGGACAGGGAAACACTGAAGCTTTCTTT.

CDR3 amino acids: CASSTARGVTGELFF. CDR3 sequence (DNA): TGTGCCAGCAGCACGGCGCGGGGTGTCACCGGGGAGCTGTTTTTT. The V call is TRBV7-2, the J call TRBJ2-2; weak D call: TRBD2 (6 bases). The CDR3 length is 15 residues. V was pared by 5 bases and J by 4 bases, with 14 bases between. From germline, CDR1 is SGHTA and CDR2 FQGNSA.

The CDR3 loop is CASIETSGGYGYTF. The CDR3, as DNA: TGTGCCAGCATCGAGACCAGCGGGGGGTATGGCTACACCTTC. This chain connects TRBV11-2 to TRBJ1-2; tentatively, D is TRBD1 (5 bases). This CDR3 spans 14 amino acids. The V gene's germline CDR1 is SGHAT and CDR2 FQNNGV. V lost 7 bases and J 5 bases, leaving 17 bases between the germline ends.

The rearrangement joins TRBV5-6 to TRBJ1-2, with D uncertain. Deletions cut 4 bases from V and 2 bases from J, with 12 bases between. The CDR3 contains 14 residues. Germline V CDR1 and CDR2: SGHDT, YYEEEE. In nucleotides, the CDR3 is TGTGCCAGCAGCATGGGGTCAGTAAACTATGGCTACACCTTC. Its translation: CASSMGSVNYGYTF.

This chain links TRBV5-1 with TRBJ1-2; TRBD1 matches 9 bases. The trim removed 3 bases at V and 3 bases at J, leaving 9 bases unmatched. CDR3 length: 16 amino acids. Germline CDR1 and CDR2: SGHRS and YFSETQ. CDR3 nucleotide sequence: TGCGCCAGCAGCTCCTCCGGGACAGGGCGCGACTATGGCTACACCTTC. It encodes CASSSSGTGRDYGYTF. The full variable domain, in which reference TRBV5-1 and TRBJ1-2 provide the parts outside the CDR3, is KAGVTQTPRYLIKTRGQQVTLSCSPISGHRSVSWYQQTPGQGLQFLFEYFSETQRNKGNFPGRFSGRQFSNSRSEMNVSTLELGDSALYLCASSSSGTGRDYGYTFGSGTRLTVV.

The chain combines TRBV5-1 with TRBJ2-2; a possible D gene is TRBD1 (6 bases). This CDR3 is built from 18 residues. V lost 2 bases to trimming and J lost 6 bases, with 23 bases between them. Germline CDR1 reads SGHRS; CDR2 reads YFSETQ. CDR3 loop: CASSFSHKGEIDPGELFF. In DNA, the CDR3 is TGCGCCAGCAGCTTCTCACACAAGGGGGAAATTGATCCCGGGGAGCTGTTTTTT.

The chain carries TRBV4-3 and TRBJ2-1; no clear D gene. There are 12 residues in the CDR3. Per the germline V gene, CDR1 is LGHNA and CDR2 is YSLEER. Between the trimmed V and J ends, which lost 1 base and 8 bases, there was a span of 6 bases. In DNA form, the CDR3 reads TGCGCCAGCAGCCAAGGGGCCTATGAGCAGTTCTTC. Its translation: CASSQGAYEQFF.

The chain is built from TRBV30 and TRBJ1-4, with TRBD1 matching 7 bases. The CDR3 has 13 residues. The ends lost 5 bases at V and 4 bases at J; junction bases unmatched: 4. CDR1 is GTSNPN, CDR2 SVGIG, per germline (reference sequence). The CDR3 nucleotides read TGTGCCTGGTCGACAGGGTATAATGAAAAACTGTTTTTT. Its translation is CAWSTGYNEKLFF.

The rearrangement uses TRBV11-3 and TRBJ1-1, with D perhaps matching TRBD1 (5 bases). Germline CDR1 SGHNT, CDR2 YENEEA. This CDR3 region has 14 residues. Trimming took off 0 bases at V and 4 bases at J, with 9 bases between the two ends. The CDR3 region has the DNA TGTGCCAGCAGCTTAGACAGGGTAGGCACTGAAGCTTTCTTT. It codes for CASSLDRVGTEAFF.

J is TRBJ1-3 and V is TRBV11-2; 9 bases agree with TRBD1. The length of the CDR3 is 16 residues. Germline assignment: CDR1 SGHAT and CDR2 FQNNGV. J was trimmed by 1 base and V by 5 bases; bases with no gene match: 6. The CDR3 DNA reads TGTGCCAGCAGCCCCGGGACAGGGCATTCTGGAAACACCATATATTTT. This gives the protein CASSPGTGHSGNTIYF.

The V gene is TRBV9, the J gene TRBJ1-2; D is unresolved. V dropped 3 bases and J dropped 4 bases, with 10 bases sitting between them. The CDR3 sequence is 13 residues long. CDR1 SGDLS and CDR2 YYNGEE come from the germline V gene. The CDR3 spells CASSGEKPYGYTF. The CDR3 DNA sequence: TGTGCCAGCAGCGGCGAGAAGCCCTATGGCTACACCTTC.

The chain carries TRBV11-3 and TRBJ2-5; D is perhaps TRBD2 (5 bases). Looked up from germline, CDR1 is SGHNT and CDR2 is YENEEA. The length of the CDR3 is 13 residues. V was shortened by 5 bases and J by 7 bases, with 14 bases between the two germline ends. CDR3 DNA: TGTGCCAGCAGCCCTAGCTCCGGCTCGACCCAGTACTTC. This encodes CASSPSSGSTQYF.

This clone occurred once. The gene calls are TRBV4-3 and TRBJ2-3; 14 positions agree with TRBD2. Germline V gene lookup returns CDR1 LGHNA and CDR2 YSLEER. The CDR3 spans 19 residues. V dropped 1 base and J dropped 0; count of bases not matched to a gene: 6. The CDR3 region has the DNA TGCGCCAGCAGCCAAGGGACTAGCGGGAGGTTCCCTAGCACAGATACGCAGTATTTT. As protein: CASSQGTSGRFPSTDTQYF.

The rearrangement uses TRBV5-1 and TRBJ2-2, with D maybe TRBD2 (5 bases). The V and J ends lost 0 bases and 1 base respectively, with 10 bases between them. Germline lookup yields CDR1 SGHRS and CDR2 YFSETQ. The CDR3 has 16 amino acids. This chain's CDR3 is CASSLAAGVNTGELFF. The CDR3, as DNA: TGCGCCAGCAGCTTGGCTGCCGGGGTGAACACCGGGGAGCTGTTTTTT.

This clone was counted between two and nine times. The chain uses TRBV27 and TRBJ1-3, with 7 bases lining up with TRBD1. The CDR3 totals 14 residues. Germline V gene sequence: CDR1 MNHEY, CDR2 SMNVEV (reference sequence). The ends lost 3 bases at V and 8 bases at J; junction bases unmatched: 7. The CDR3 nucleotides are TGTGCCAGCAGTTTCCACAGGGGAGCGGACACCATATATTTT. Its protein is CASSFHRGADTIYF.

In regard to this clone: A read error may account for a junction end that differs from germline. The chain has TRBV7-9 and TRBJ1-1, with D possibly matching TRBD1 (6 bases). Germline CDR1 is SEHNR and CDR2 is FQNEAQ (reference sequence). The CDR3 length is 12 residues. The CDR3 is CASTLRTAEAFF. The CDR3 DNA reads as TGTGCCAGCACCTTACGGACAGCTGAAGCTTTCTTT.

This clone was seen once. The chain couples TRBV2 to TRBJ1-1, with no clear D. Germline V lookup: CDR1 SNHLY, CDR2 FYNNEI. Deletions cut 5 bases from V and 1 base from J, with 8 bases between. The CDR3 is 13 amino acids. This CDR3 reads CASSSSENTEAFF. The CDR3 nucleotides are TGTGCCAGCAGTTCATCAGAGAACACTGAAGCTTTCTTT.

This chain joins TRBV10-3 and TRBJ2-1, with 8 bases matching TRBD2. The V gene's germline CDR1 is ENHRY and CDR2 SYGVKD. The CDR3 extends over 10 amino acids. Germline trimming cut 8 bases from V and 10 bases from J; bases unmatched to any gene: 1. The CDR3 DNA follows: TGTGCCATCGGCGGGGGGGAGCAGTTCTTC. Translating it yields CAIGGGEQFF.